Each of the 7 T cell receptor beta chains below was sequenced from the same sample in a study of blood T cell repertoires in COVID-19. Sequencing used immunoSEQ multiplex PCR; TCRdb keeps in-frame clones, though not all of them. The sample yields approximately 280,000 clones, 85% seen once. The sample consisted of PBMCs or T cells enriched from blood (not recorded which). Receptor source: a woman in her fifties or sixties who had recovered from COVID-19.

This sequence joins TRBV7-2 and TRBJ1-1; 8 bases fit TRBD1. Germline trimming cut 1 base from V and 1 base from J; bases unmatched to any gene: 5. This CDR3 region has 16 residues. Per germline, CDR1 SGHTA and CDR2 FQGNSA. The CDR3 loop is CASSLGQGWRNTEAFF. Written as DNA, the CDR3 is TGTGCCAGCAGCTTAGGACAGGGGTGGAGGAACACTGAAGCTTTCTTT. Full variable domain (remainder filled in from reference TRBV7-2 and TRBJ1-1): GAGVSQSPSNKVTEKGKDVELRCDPISGHTALYWYRQSLGQGLEFLIYFQGNSAPDKSGLPSDRFSAERTGGSVSTLTIQRTQQEDSAVYLCASSLGQGWRNTEAFFGQGTRLTVV.

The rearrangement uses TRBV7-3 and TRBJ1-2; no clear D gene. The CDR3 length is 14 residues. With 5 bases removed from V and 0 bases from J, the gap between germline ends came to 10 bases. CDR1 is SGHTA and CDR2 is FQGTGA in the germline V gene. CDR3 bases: TGTGCCAGCAGCCGAGCCCCAACTAACTATGGCTACACCTTC. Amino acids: CASSRAPTNYGYTF.

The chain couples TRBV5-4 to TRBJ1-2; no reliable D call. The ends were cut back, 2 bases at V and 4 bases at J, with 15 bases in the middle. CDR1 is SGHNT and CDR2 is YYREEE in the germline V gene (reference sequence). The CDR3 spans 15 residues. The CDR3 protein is CASSFNSGTTYGYTF. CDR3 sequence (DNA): TGTGCCAGCAGCTTCAATTCAGGCACCACCTATGGCTACACCTTC. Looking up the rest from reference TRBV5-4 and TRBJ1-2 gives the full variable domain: ETGVTQSPTHLIKTRGQQVTLRCSSQSGHNTVSWYQQALGQGPQFIFQYYREEENGRGNFPPRFSGLQFPNYSSELNVNALELDDSALYLCASSFNSGTTYGYTFGSGTRLTVV.

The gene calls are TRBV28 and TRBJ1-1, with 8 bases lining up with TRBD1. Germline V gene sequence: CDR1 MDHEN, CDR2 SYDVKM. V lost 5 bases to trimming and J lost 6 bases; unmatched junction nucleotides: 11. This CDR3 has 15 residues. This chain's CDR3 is CASSHRGRGLAEAFF. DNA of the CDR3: TGTGCCAGCAGTCACCGGGGCAGGGGGCTTGCTGAAGCTTTCTTT.

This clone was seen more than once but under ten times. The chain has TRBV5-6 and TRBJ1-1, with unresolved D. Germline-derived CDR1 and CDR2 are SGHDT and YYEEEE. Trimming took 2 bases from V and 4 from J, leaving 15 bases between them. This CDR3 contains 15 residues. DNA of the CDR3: TGTGCCAGCAGCTTAGCACAGATCGGTTTCACTGAAGCTTTCTTT. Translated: CASSLAQIGFTEAFF. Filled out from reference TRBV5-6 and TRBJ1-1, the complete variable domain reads DAGVTQSPTHLIKTRGQQVTLRCSPKSGHDTVSWYQQALGQGPQFIFQYYEEEERQRGNFPDRFSGHQFPNYSSELNVNALLLGDSALYLCASSLAQIGFTEAFFGQGTRLTVV.

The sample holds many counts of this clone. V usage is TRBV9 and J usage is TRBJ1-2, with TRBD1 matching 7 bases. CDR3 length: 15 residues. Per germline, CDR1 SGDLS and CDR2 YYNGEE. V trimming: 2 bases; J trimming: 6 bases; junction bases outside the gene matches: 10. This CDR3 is CASSVGGTERHGYTF. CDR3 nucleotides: TGTGCCAGCAGCGTTGGAGGGACAGAACGGCATGGCTACACCTTC.

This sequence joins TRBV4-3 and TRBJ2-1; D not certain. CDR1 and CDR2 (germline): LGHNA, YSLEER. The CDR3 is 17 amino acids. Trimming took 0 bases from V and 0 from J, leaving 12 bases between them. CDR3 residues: CASSQDDGSSSYNEQFF. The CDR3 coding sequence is TGCGCCAGCAGCCAAGACGACGGGTCAAGCTCCTACAATGAGCAGTTCTTC.